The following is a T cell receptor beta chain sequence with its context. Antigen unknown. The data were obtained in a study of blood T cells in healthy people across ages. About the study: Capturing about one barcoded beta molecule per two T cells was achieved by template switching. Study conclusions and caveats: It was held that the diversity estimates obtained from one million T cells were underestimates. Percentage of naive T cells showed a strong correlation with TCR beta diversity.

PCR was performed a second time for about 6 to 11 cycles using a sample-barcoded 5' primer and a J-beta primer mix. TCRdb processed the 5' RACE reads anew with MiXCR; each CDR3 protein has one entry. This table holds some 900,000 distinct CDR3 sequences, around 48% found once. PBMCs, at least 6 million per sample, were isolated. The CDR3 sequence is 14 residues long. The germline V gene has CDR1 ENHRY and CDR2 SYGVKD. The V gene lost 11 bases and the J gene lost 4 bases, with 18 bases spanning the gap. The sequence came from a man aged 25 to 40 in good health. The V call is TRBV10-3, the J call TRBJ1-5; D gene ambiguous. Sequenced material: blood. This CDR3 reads CAAAEGGNNQPQHF. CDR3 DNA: TGTGCCGCAGCGGAAGGAGGGAATAATCAGCCCCAGCATTTT.